The present entry profiles one T cell receptor beta chain with its context. Its matching antigen is unknown. Generation of TCR cDNA used 5'RACE template switching (which added a universal primer site and UMIs). TCRdb reprocessed the 5' RACE reads with MiXCR, giving one entry per CDR3 protein. In the table there are 450,000 to 600,000 distinct CDR3 sequences, around 16% of which are singletons. This entry belongs to a study of T cells after yellow fever vaccination. Study-level results: Shared CD4/CD8 clonotypes were a small share, likely from convergent recombination. Most primary-vaccination clones reappeared after the booster (approximately 95% CD4, about 88% CD8). Any FACS-sorted repertoire could hold abundant clonotypes that contaminate it from the bulk population.

CDR1 is LGHDT and CDR2 is YNNKEL in the germline V gene (reference sequence). The CDR3 covers 15 residues. The V gene lost 3 bases and the J gene lost 0 bases, with 9 bases spanning the gap. This specimen was PBMCs, taken 5 to 6 days after the first yellow fever vaccination. The receptor's source is a man aged 18 to 30 who received the YFV17D yellow fever vaccine. The V gene is TRBV3-1, the J gene TRBJ1-5; D call uncertain. The CDR3 DNA follows: TGTGCCAGCAGCCAGTTCACGAGTAGCAATCAGCCCCAGCATTTT. It translates to CASSQFTSSNQPQHF.